Given below is one T cell receptor beta chain in context. The data are from a study of blood T cell repertoires in COVID-19. TCRdb's table, derived via immunoSEQ multiplex PCR, lists solely in-frame clones and lacks some. The sample lists about 490,000 clones; approximately 85% were seen once. V lost 5 bases to trimming and J lost 4 bases; unmatched junction nucleotides: 10. Germline CDR1 reads SGHDT; CDR2 reads YYEEEE. This CDR3 region has 15 residues. The sequenced material came from peripheral blood. V gene TRBV5-6 combines with J gene TRBJ1-1; 8 positions agree with TRBD1. The receptor was derived from a human donor in a cohort sampled during active COVID-19. CDR3 sequence: CASSHTLTGATEAFF. In nucleotides, the CDR3 is TGTGCCAGCAGTCATACACTGACAGGGGCCACTGAAGCTTTCTTT.